These 26 T cell receptor beta chains were all obtained from the same sample, sequenced in a study of spatial heterogeneity in lung cancer. Time point noted: blood at routine non-recurrence follow-up after resection. Each CDR3 protein gets one entry after TCRdb re-called the 5' RACE reads with MiXCR. Among 35,000 to 55,000 distinct CDR3 sequences listed, approximately 24% were seen once. The input for sequencing was PBMCs, taken at follow-up. The receptor set was obtained from a female donor with early-stage non-small cell lung cancer.

This clonotype was found many times. The chain has TRBV3-1 and TRBJ2-2, with D unclear. The germline V and J ends were trimmed by 2 bases and 6 bases, with 13 bases remaining between them. The germline CDR1 and CDR2 sequences are LGHDT and YNNKEL (reference sequence). The CDR3 length is 15 residues. CDR3 DNA sequence: TGTGCCAGCAGCCAAATCCCAGGAAAGGCCGGGGAGCTGTTTTTT. Its protein product is CASSQIPGKAGELFF.

There are many counts of this clonotype. The genes are TRBV9 and TRBJ1-6; 7 nucleotides align to TRBD1. This CDR3 spans 14 amino acids. The junction had 4 bases not matched to a gene; V was cut back by 2 bases and J by 8 bases. Germline V gene sequence: CDR1 SGDLS, CDR2 YYNGEE. The CDR3 sequence: CASSVWDSYSPLHF. Written as DNA, the CDR3 is TGTGCCAGCAGCGTGTGGGACAGCTATTCACCCCTCCACTTT.

In this sample, this clonotype turned up many times. This chain connects TRBV11-2 to TRBJ2-3; 12 positions match TRBD2. The J segment lost 2 bases and the V segment lost 3 bases, leaving 3 bases of the junction unmatched. This CDR3 has 16 amino acids. Germline CDR1 reads SGHAT; CDR2 reads FQNNGV. CDR3 DNA sequence: TGTGCCAGCAGCTTGCTAGCGGGGGGGACCACAGATACGCAGTATTTT. It specifies CASSLLAGGTTDTQYF.

The V and J genes are TRBV10-2 and TRBJ2-7; tentatively, D is TRBD1 (8 bases). The CDR3 spans 14 residues. V lost 8 bases, J lost 7 bases, and 21 bases lay in between. Germline CDR1 reads WSHSY; CDR2 reads SAAADI. CDR3 nucleotides: TGCGCCAGCTCAGCGGGACAGGTTTTGTGGGAGCAGTACTTC. This gives the protein CASSAGQVLWEQYF.

The V call is TRBV12-3 or TRBV12-4, the J call TRBJ1-2; no reliable D call. V was pared by 1 base and J by 2 bases, with 8 bases between. The CDR3 length is 14 residues. The CDR3 DNA follows: TGTGCCAGCAGTTTAGGGCGGGAGAACTATGGCTACACCTTC. Translating it yields CASSLGRENYGYTF.

In its sample, this clonotype was seen a few times. The chain couples TRBV6-4 to TRBJ2-1, with 8 nucleotides matching TRBD1. Trimming removed 2 bases from V and 7 bases from J; junction bases left unmatched: 10. This CDR3 spans 16 amino acids. Germline values: CDR1 MRHNA, CDR2 SNTAGT. The DNA of the CDR3 is TGTGCCAGCAGTGACCACGGACAGGGCAAGGGGAATGAGCAGTTCTTC. Its translation is CASSDHGQGKGNEQFF.

This clonotype showed up many times. The rearrangement joins TRBV4-1 to TRBJ1-1; D unclear. There are 13 residues in the CDR3. V dropped 1 base and J dropped 5 bases, with 8 bases sitting between them. In germline, CDR1 is MGHRA, CDR2 YSYEKL. CDR3 bases: TGCGCCAGCAGCCAAGTTGGGAGAACTGAAGCTTTCTTT. Protein: CASSQVGRTEAFF.

The chain combines TRBV19 with TRBJ2-5; D gene unclear. The V end lost 8 bases, the J end lost 2 bases, and 12 bases lay between the germline ends. CDR1 LNHDA and CDR2 SQIVND come from the germline V gene (reference sequence). The CDR3 is made up of 13 amino acids. The CDR3 DNA sequence: TGTGCCAGTGCTTCGTCCGGACAAGAGACCCAGTACTTC. Amino acid sequence: CASASSGQETQYF. Using reference TRBV19 and TRBJ2-5 for the parts outside the CDR3, the full variable domain is DGGITQSPKYLFRKEGQNVTLSCEQNLNHDAMYWYRQDPGQGLRLIYYSQIVNDFQKGDIAEGYSVSREKKESFPLTVTSAQKNPTAFYLCASASSGQETQYFGPGTRLLVL.

The chain carries TRBV27 and TRBJ2-7, with 7 bases that match TRBD1. Germline V CDR1 and CDR2: MNHEY, SMNVEV (reference sequence). Trimming cost V 8 bases and J 3 bases; bases outside gene matches: 13. The CDR3 is made up of 15 amino acids. Written as DNA, the CDR3 is TGTGCCAGCGGAATCCCGACAGGGTTGGGCTACGAGCAGTACTTC. Residues: CASGIPTGLGYEQYF.

The chain recombines TRBV4-1 with TRBJ1-1, with a weak D call TRBD1 (5 bases). CDR1 and CDR2 (germline): MGHRA, YSYEKL. The CDR3 is made up of 14 amino acids. Trimming cost V 0 bases and J 4 bases, with 9 bases left between them. The CDR3 region is CASSQDQGSTEAFF. The DNA for the CDR3 is TGCGCCAGCAGCCAAGATCAGGGTTCCACTGAAGCTTTCTTT.

This chain links TRBV19 with TRBJ2-7; perhaps TRBD2 as D (5 bases). This CDR3 contains 15 residues. Trimming took 6 bases from V and 5 from J, leaving 20 bases between them. CDR1 is LNHDA, CDR2 SQIVND, per germline (reference sequence). The CDR3 protein is CASSPPAPGIDEQYV. The CDR3 DNA reads as TGTGCCAGTAGCCCCCCAGCTCCGGGGATTGACGAGCAGTACGTC.

This clonotype was detected ten times or more. The chain has TRBV19 and TRBJ2-1; no clear D gene. The CDR3 length is 15 residues. CDR1 and CDR2 (germline): LNHDA, SQIVND (reference sequence). V lost 3 bases, J lost 0 bases, and 9 bases lay in between. Here the CDR3 reads CASSISVSSYNEQFF. In nucleotides, the CDR3 is TGTGCCAGTAGTATTAGTGTCAGCTCCTACAATGAGCAGTTCTTC.

This chain connects TRBV20-1 to TRBJ2-1, with 11 nucleotides matching TRBD2. V gave up 1 base and J gave up 4 bases; unmatched junction bases: 9. This CDR3 has 17 residues. Per the germline V gene, CDR1 is DFQATT and CDR2 is SNEGSKA (reference sequence). The CDR3 sequence: CSARGGGTSGRYNEQFF. In nucleotides, the CDR3 is TGCAGTGCTAGAGGAGGGGGAACTAGCGGGAGATACAATGAGCAGTTCTTC.

This clonotype was counted many times. The V and J genes are TRBV5-1 and TRBJ2-1, with D maybe TRBD1 (6 bases). Per the germline V gene, CDR1 is SGHRS and CDR2 is YFSETQ. CDR3 length equals 14 residues. Trimming left V 6 bases short and J 5 bases short, with 15 bases between. CDR3 bases: TGCGCCAGCAAGGTTGCAGGGGCCAACAATGAGCAGTTCTTC. Translation: CASKVAGANNEQFF.

The chain has TRBV5-6 and TRBJ2-7, with a tentative D call TRBD1 (6 bases). Judging by the DNA end, TRBJ2-1 fits better; the J call may be wrong. Per germline, CDR1 SGHDT and CDR2 YYEEEE. This CDR3 comprises 15 residues. The CDR3 loop reads CASSLIGTSTYEQFF. The CDR3 nucleotides read TGTGCCAGCAGCCTTATCGGGACATCTACCTACGAGCAGTTCTTC.

This clonotype was seen just once. The chain couples TRBV3-1 to TRBJ1-1; D is ambiguous. The V gene lost 4 bases and the J gene lost 0 bases, with 9 bases spanning the gap. Germline assignment: CDR1 LGHDT and CDR2 YNNKEL (reference sequence). The CDR3 extends over 14 amino acids. The CDR3 protein is CASSLPGMNTEAFF. The CDR3 region has the DNA TGTGCCAGCAGCCTCCCGGGGATGAACACTGAAGCTTTCTTT.

CDR3 nucleotides: TGTGCCATCAGCCCACAGACAGGGGCGCATTCACCCCTCCACTTT. This encodes CAISPQTGAHSPLHF. The chain links TRBV10-3 to TRBJ1-6, with 8 bases identical to TRBD1. The V gene end was trimmed by 6 bases and the J gene end by 8 bases; junction bases not matched to a gene: 9. The CDR3 sequence is 15 residues long. Germline V gives CDR1 ENHRY, CDR2 SYGVKD.

The rearrangement uses TRBV9 and TRBJ2-3, with 7 bases lining up with TRBD1. The CDR3 extends over 15 amino acids. Germline CDR1 and CDR2: SGDLS and YYNGEE. With V trimmed by 3 bases and J by 5 bases, 9 bases remained unmatched. This CDR3 is CASSAIGGLGDTQYF. CDR3 bases: TGTGCCAGCAGCGCCATAGGGGGCTTGGGAGATACGCAGTATTTT. The whole variable domain, remainder taken from reference TRBV9 and TRBJ2-3, is DSGVTQTPKHLITATGQRVTLRCSPRSGDLSVYWYQQSLDQGLQFLIQYYNGEERAKGNILERFSAQQFPDLHSELNLSSLELGDSALYFCASSAIGGLGDTQYFGPGTRLTVL.

The chain links TRBV18 to TRBJ2-5; 7 bases align to TRBD1. The CDR3 runs to 13 residues. The V gene's germline CDR1 is KGHSH and CDR2 LQKENI. Trimming at V came to 5 bases and at J to 4 bases, leaving 4 bases not matched to a gene. DNA for the CDR3: TGTGCCAGCTCAGCCGGACAGGCAGAGACCCAGTACTTC. It translates to CASSAGQAETQYF.

This clonotype was seen a handful of times. The V gene is TRBV12-3 or TRBV12-4, the J gene TRBJ1-3; unclear D gene. Trimming shortened V by 7 bases and J by 4 bases, and 5 bases separated the two germline ends. The length of the CDR3 is 11 residues. The DNA for the CDR3 is TGTGCCAGCATAACCGGAAACACCATATATTTT. Its protein product is CASITGNTIYF.

This clonotype has more than one count but fewer than ten. The rearrangement joins TRBV7-6 to TRBJ2-5; D unresolved. Germline CDR1 is SGHVS and CDR2 is FNYEAQ. Trimming cost V 4 bases and J 4 bases, with 7 bases left between them. The CDR3 extends over 12 amino acids. CDR3 DNA: TGTGCCAGCAGCTACTACTCAGAGACCCAGTACTTC. This gives the protein CASSYYSETQYF.

This clonotype was detected ten times or more. The chain joins TRBV10-1 to TRBJ1-2; D remains unclear. The CDR3 runs 13 residues. Germline CDR1 and CDR2: WNHNN and SYGVQD (reference sequence). V lost 3 bases to trimming and J lost 2 bases, with 7 bases between them. Here the CDR3 DNA reads TGCGCCAGCAGTGAACATCAGAACTATGGCTACACCTTC. Translation: CASSEHQNYGYTF.

The chain recombines TRBV28 with TRBJ2-3, with 7 bases that match TRBD2. The CDR3 runs to 16 residues. J gave up 2 bases and V 2 bases, and 7 bases lay outside the gene matches. Germline V gene data show CDR1 as MDHEN and CDR2 as SYDVKM. CDR3 sequence (DNA): TGTGCCAGCAGTTTAATGGGGGGGTTCTACACAGATACGCAGTATTTT. It yields the protein CASSLMGGFYTDTQYF.

This clonotype was counted a few times. The rearrangement links TRBV3-1 to TRBJ1-1; D is undetermined. The CDR3 is 12 residues long. V gave up 4 bases and J gave up 5 bases, with 8 bases separating them. Germline CDR1 and CDR2: LGHDT and YNNKEL (reference sequence). The CDR3 coding sequence is TGTGCCAGCAGCCCGCCGGGGACTGAAGCTTTCTTT. Translated, it gives CASSPPGTEAFF.

This clonotype has only a few counts. The chain uses TRBV29-1 and TRBJ2-2; perhaps TRBD1 as D (5 bases). This CDR3 region has 13 residues. The germline gives CDR1 SQVTM, CDR2 ANQGSEA. Trimming cost V 7 bases and J 0 bases, with 9 bases left between them. Written as DNA, the CDR3 is TGCAGCGGCAGGGATTCGAACACCGGGGAGCTGTTTTTT. Its protein product is CSGRDSNTGELFF.

This clonotype was observed at least ten times. This chain joins TRBV19 and TRBJ1-2; D may be TRBD1 (6 bases). The CDR3 runs 13 residues. Germline V lookup: CDR1 LNHDA, CDR2 SQIVND (reference sequence). V lost 3 bases and J lost 7, with 12 bases in between. CDR3 in amino acids: CASSIGGRRGYTF. For the CDR3, the DNA is TGTGCCAGTAGTATTGGGGGCCGGCGTGGCTACACCTTC.